This entry concerns a single TCR beta chain. The antigen this receptor binds is unknown. Within one base of it there is no much larger clone, and no base qualities were kept. This sample is drawn from a study of blood T cell repertoires in COVID-19 (dated by TCRdb to about 2020). For context, the study as a whole: The collaborator samples originated in the United States, Italy and Spain and spanned the acute and convalescent phases of COVID-19. The sample metadata nearly always contained a de-identified subject ID, COVID-19 status, age in years and sex. The repertoires were released in a freely available public database meant as a resource for research on the immune response to SARS-CoV-2. Samples came from the ongoing ImmuneRACE study (first 160 participants) plus 1,254 subjects from 6 global collaborators. The material from the prospective study consisted of cDNA or gDNA derived from T cells, B-cell-depleted T cells, or PBMCs. Where available, HLA class I and class II types were obtained from metadata supplied by the sample provider rather than from assay-based typing. The dataset comprised deeply sampled blood TCRbeta repertoires from subjects exposed to, actively infected with, or recovered from COVID-19.

The immunoSEQ Assay, a bias-controlled multiplex PCR, was used to amplify TCRbeta CDR3 regions from genomic DNA. Per the authors' processing: Nucleated cell counts per sample were estimated from amplification of reference gene primers within the assay. To quantify the absolute abundance of each unique TCRbeta CDR3 rearrangement, sequence reads were collapsed and filtered. For each sample, productive Simpson clonality was calculated by taking the square root of Simpson's diversity index across productive rearrangements. The immuneACCESS repertoire file appears here via TCRdb, limited to in-frame rearrangements. These files lack a portion of the clones; in checked studies, under half of the deficit traces to unresolved V genes, and the cause of the others is not known. The V and J calls and clone size were taken over from that table, and D and trimming were inferred from the DNA. The sample yields about 150,000 clones; around 81% were counted once. Of the sample, under 13% is held by the ten largest clones.

CDR1 and CDR2 are drawn from the germline V gene: SGDLS, YYNGEE. V and J are trimmed by 4 bases and 4 bases, and the gene matches miss 13 bases of the junction. The CDR3 runs 16 residues from the cysteine to the phenylalanine. Only CDR3 DNA is held: 48 bases, read in frame from base 1. What the authors observed across the whole study: How much clinical and demographic metadata was included differed by source and by participant, and the metadata was provided uncurated.

The collaborating institutions used their own protocols to collect whole blood in K2EDTA tubes. For TCRbeta analysis, collaborators shipped samples in one of three forms: frozen whole blood, isolated PBMCs, or DNA extracted from either of those sample types. The receptor was isolated from a man aged 65 to 85 with active or convalescent COVID-19. Sequenced sample: peripheral blood. This receptor chain uses TRBV9 and TRBJ2-5, and 7 junctional nucleotides match TRBD2. The DNA sequence is given as TGTGCCAGCAGCTCAATATCCAACGGGGGGTTAGAGACCCAGTACTTC. Its protein is CASSSISNGGLETQYF.